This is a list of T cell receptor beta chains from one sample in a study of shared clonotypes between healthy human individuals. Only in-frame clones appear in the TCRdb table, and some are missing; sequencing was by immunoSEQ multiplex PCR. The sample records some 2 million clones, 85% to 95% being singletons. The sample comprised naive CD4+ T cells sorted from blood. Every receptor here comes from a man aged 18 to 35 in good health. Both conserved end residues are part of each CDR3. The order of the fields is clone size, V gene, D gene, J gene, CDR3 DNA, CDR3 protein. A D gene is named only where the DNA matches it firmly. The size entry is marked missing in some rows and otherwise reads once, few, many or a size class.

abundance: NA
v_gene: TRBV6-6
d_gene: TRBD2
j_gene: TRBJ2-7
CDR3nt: TGTGCCAGCACCCCCCTCGGGGGAGGGAGTTACGAGCAGTACTTC
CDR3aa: CASTPLGGGSYEQYF

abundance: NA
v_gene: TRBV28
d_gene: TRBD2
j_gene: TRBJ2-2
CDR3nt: TGTGCCAGCAGCAGACTAGCGGGGGGTTCATTGGCCGGGGAGCTGTTTTTT
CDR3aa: CASSRLAGGSLAGELFF

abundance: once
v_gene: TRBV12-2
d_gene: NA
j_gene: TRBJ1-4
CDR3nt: TGTGCAAGTCGCGGGAGTGGGGGACAGGTTAATGAAAAACTGTTTTTT
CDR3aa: CASRGSGGQVNEKLFF

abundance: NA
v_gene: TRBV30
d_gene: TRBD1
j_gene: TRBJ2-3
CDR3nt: TGTGCCTGGAGCCGTGGGGACAGAGGCCCAGATACGCAGTATTTT
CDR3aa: CAWSRGDRGPDTQYF

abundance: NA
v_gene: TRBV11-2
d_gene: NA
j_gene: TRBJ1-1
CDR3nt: TGTGCCAGCAGCTTCAAAATGAACAGGGCAATGAACACTGAAGCTTTCTTT
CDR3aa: CASSFKMNRAMNTEAFF

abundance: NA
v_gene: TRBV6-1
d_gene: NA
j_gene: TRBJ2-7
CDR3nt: TGTGCCAGCAGTGAACGAGCGGTGAGCTCCTACGAGCAGTACTTC
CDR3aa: CASSERAVSSYEQYF

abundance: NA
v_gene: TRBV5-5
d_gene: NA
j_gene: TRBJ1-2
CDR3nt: TGTGCCAGCGGGCGGGACTATGGCTACACCTTC
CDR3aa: CASGRDYGYTF

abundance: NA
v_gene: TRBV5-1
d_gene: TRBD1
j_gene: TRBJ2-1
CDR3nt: TGCGCCAGCAGCTTGCAGGGACAGGGGGCGAATGAGCAGTTCTTC
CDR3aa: CASSLQGQGANEQFF

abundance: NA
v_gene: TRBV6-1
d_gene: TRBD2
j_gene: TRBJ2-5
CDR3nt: TGTGCCAGCAGTGATATAGCGGGAGGTCGAGAGACCCAGTACTTC
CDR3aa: CASSDIAGGRETQYF

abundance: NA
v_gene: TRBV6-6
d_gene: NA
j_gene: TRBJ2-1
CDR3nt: TGTGCCAGCAGTATCCGGGACACCGTCTACAATGAGCAGTTCTTC
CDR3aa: CASSIRDTVYNEQFF

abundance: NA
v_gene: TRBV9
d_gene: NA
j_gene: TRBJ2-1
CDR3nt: TGTGCCAGCAGCGTAGAGGGTGGGCAGTACAATGAGCAGTTCTTC
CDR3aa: CASSVEGGQYNEQFF

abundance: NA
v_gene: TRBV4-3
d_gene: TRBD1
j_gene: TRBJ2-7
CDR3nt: TGCGCCAGCAGCCCCGGGACAGGATCCTACGAGCAGTACTTC
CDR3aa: CASSPGTGSYEQYF

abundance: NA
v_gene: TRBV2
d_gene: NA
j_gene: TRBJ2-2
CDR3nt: TGTGCCAGCAGGGGGGTACTCCACACCGGGGAGCTGTTTTTT
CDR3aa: CASRGVLHTGELFF

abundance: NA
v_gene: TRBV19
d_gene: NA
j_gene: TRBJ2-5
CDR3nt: TGTGCCAGTAGTATAGGGGGAGGAAGGGAGACCCAGTACTTC
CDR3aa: CASSIGGGRETQYF

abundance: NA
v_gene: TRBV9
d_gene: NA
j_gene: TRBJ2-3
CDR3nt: TGTGCCAGCAGCGTAGAGCCCAACAGAGGGACAGATACGCAGTATTTT
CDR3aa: CASSVEPNRGTDTQYF

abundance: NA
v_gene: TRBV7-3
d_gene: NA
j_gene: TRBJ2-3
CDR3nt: TGTGCCAGCAGCCAAAACGCCGACGGACCTACGCAGTATTTT
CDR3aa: CASSQNADGPTQYF

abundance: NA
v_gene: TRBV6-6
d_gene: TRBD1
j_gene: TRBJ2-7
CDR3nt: TGTGCCAGCAGTCACCAGGGACAGGGAAGCTCCTACGAGCAGTACTTC
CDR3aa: CASSHQGQGSSYEQYF

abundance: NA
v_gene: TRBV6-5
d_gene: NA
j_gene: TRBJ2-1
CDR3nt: TGTGCCAGCAGGTCGACAGTCTCCTCCTACAATGAGCAGTTCTTC
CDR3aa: CASRSTVSSYNEQFF

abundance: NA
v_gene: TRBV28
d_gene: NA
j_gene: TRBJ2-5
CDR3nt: TGTGCCAGCAGTTCCCGGCTGAGGGGGGAGACCCAGTACTTC
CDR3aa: CASSSRLRGETQYF

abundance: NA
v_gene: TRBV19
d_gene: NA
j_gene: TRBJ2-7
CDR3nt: TGTGCCAGTAGTACCGGACAGTCCTCCTCCTACGAGCAGTACTTC
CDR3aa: CASSTGQSSSYEQYF

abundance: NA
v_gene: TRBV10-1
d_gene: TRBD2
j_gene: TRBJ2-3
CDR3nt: TGCGCCAGCAGTGTAGCGGGAAAAGATACGCAGTATTTT
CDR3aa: CASSVAGKDTQYF

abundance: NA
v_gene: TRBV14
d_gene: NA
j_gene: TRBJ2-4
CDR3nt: TGTGCCAGCAGCCCAGGGACAGCCAAAAACATTCAGTACTTC
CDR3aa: CASSPGTAKNIQYF

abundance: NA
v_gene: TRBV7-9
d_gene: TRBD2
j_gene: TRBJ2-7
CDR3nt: TGTGCCAGCAGCTTAGCCCTAGCGGGAAACGACGAGCAGTACTTC
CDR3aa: CASSLALAGNDEQYF

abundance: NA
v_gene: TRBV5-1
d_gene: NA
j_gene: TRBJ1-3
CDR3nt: TGCGCCAGCAGCCACCCCCTAGATGGAAACACCATATATTTT
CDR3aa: CASSHPLDGNTIYF

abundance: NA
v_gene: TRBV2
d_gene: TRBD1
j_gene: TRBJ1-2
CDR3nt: TGTGCCAGCAGAATACCACAGGGGGTTGGCTATGGCTACACCTTC
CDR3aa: CASRIPQGVGYGYTF

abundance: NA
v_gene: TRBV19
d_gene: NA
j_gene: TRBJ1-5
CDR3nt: TGTGCCAGTAGTATAGAGGGGGGGAGGCCCCAGCATTTT
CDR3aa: CASSIEGGRPQHF

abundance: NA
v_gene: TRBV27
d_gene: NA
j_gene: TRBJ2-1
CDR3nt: TGTGCCAGCAGTTTCCGGGGTAATGAGCAGTTCTTC
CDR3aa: CASSFRGNEQFF

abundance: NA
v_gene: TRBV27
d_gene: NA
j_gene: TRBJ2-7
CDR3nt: TGTGCCAGCAGTTCCCGGGCCAGGATCTACGAGCAGTACTTC
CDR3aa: CASSSRARIYEQYF

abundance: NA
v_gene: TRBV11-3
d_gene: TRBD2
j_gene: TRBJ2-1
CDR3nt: TGTGCCAGCAGCTTAGGGACTAGCGGGGGTGGTGAGCAGTTCTTC
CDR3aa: CASSLGTSGGGEQFF

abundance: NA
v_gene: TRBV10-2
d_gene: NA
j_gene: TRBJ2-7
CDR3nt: TGCGCCAGCAGTGAAGCGGATTCGGGGGAGCAGTACTTC
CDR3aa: CASSEADSGEQYF

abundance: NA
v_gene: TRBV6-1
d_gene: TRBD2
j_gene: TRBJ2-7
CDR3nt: TGTGCCAGCAGTGAATGGGGAGCGGGGAGAGGCTACGAGCAGTACTTC
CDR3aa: CASSEWGAGRGYEQYF

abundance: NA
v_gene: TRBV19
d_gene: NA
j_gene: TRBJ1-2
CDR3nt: TGTGCCAGTAGTATCTTGAGCCATGGCTACACCTTC
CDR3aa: CASSILSHGYTF

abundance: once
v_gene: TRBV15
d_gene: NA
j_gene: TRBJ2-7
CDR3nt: TGTGCCACCAGCAGAGATGGGACCTACGAGCAGTACTTC
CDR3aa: CATSRDGTYEQYF

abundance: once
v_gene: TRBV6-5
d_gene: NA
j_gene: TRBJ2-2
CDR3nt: TGTGCCAGCATAGCCCAGAACACCGGGGAGCTGTTTTTT
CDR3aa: CASIAQNTGELFF

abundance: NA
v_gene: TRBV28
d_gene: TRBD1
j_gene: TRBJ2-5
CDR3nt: TGTGCCAGCAGTTTTGGGGACAGGGGGCGCAGAGAGACCCAGTACTTC
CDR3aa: CASSFGDRGRRETQYF

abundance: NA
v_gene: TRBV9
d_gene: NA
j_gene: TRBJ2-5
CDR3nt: TGTGCCAGCGGGACTTCTCTAGAAGAGACCCAGTACTTC
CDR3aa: CASGTSLEETQYF

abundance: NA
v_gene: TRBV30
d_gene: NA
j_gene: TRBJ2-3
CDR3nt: TGTGCCTGGAGCGTAATCAGAGGGACACATAGGGACACAGATACGCAGTATTTT
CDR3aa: CAWSVIRGTHRDTDTQYF

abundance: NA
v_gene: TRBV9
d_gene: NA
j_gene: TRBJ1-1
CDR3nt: TGTGCCAGCAGCGTAGGACCAACGAACACTGAAGCTTTCTTT
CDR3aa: CASSVGPTNTEAFF

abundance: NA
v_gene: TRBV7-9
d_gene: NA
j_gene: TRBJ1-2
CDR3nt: TGTGCCAGCAGCTTAGGCCGGGACTCCTATGGCTACACCTTC
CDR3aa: CASSLGRDSYGYTF

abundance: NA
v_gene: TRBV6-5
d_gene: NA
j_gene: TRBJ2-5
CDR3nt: TGTGCCAGCAGTTACGGGGCGCGCATACTCCAAGAGACCCAGTACTTC
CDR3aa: CASSYGARILQETQYF

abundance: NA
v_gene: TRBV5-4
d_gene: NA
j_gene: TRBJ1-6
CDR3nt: TGTGCCAGCAGCTTGAAAACCAGTCCAAATTCACCCCTCCACTTT
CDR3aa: CASSLKTSPNSPLHF

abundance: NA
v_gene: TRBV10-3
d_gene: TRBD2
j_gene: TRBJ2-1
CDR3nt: TGTGCCATCAGTGGGGGACTAGCCGCCGATGAGCAGTTCTTC
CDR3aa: CAISGGLAADEQFF

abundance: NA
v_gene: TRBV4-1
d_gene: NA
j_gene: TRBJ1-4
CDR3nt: TGCGCCAGCAGCCAAGGAAGTGAGGGATCAATTAATGAAAAACTGTTTTTT
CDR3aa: CASSQGSEGSINEKLFF

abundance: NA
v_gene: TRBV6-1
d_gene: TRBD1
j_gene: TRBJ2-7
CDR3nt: TGTGCCAGCAGAGCCGGGACAGGGGGGTACGAGCAGTACTTC
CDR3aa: CASRAGTGGYEQYF

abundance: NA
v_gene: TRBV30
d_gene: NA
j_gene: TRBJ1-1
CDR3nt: TGTGCCTGGAGTGTAACTATGGGGACTGAAGCTTTCTTT
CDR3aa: CAWSVTMGTEAFF

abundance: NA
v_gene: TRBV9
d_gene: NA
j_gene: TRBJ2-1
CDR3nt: TGTGCCAGCAGCGCCCTGGGGAGCTCCTACAATGAGCAGTTCTTC
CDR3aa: CASSALGSSYNEQFF

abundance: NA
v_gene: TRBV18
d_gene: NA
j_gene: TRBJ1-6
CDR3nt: TGTGCCAGCTCGGACCGGGCAGAGCTCGGTTCACCCCTCCACTTT
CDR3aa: CASSDRAELGSPLHF

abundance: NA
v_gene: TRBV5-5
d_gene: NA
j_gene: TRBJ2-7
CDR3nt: TGTGCCAGCAGCTTGGTACTCTTCCCCTACGAGCAGTACTTC
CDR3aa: CASSLVLFPYEQYF

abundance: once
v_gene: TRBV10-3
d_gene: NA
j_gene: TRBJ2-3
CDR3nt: TGTGCCATCAGTGAGGGAGGGGGCACAGATACGCAGTATTTT
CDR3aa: CAISEGGGTDTQYF

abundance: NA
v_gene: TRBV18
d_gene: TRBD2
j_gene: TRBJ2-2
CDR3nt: TGTGCCAGCTCACCGTTGACTAGCGGGAGGGCCAATCTCGCCGGGGAGCTGTTTTTT
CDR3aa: CASSPLTSGRANLAGELFF

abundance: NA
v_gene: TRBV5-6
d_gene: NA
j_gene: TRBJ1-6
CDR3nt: TGTGCCAGCAGTGGGGGCCACCATTATGATAATTCACCCCTCCACTTT
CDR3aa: CASSGGHHYDNSPLHF

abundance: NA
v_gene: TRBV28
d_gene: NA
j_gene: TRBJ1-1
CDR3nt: TGTGCCAGCAGTTTAGGAGGGTGGGGGAACACTGAAGCTTTCTTT
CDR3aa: CASSLGGWGNTEAFF

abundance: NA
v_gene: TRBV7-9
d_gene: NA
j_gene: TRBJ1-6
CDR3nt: TGTGCCAGCAGCTTAGACGGCTTTTCACCCCTCCACTTT
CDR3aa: CASSLDGFSPLHF

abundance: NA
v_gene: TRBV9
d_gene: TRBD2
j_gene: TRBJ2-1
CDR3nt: TGTGCCAGCAGCGTAGCTGGAGTAGCGGGGGCCTCGTACAATGAGCAGTTCTTC
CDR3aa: CASSVAGVAGASYNEQFF

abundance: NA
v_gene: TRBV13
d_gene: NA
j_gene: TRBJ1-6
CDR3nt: TGTGCCAGCAGCTCTGGACGGTATAATTCACCCCTCCACTTT
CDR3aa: CASSSGRYNSPLHF

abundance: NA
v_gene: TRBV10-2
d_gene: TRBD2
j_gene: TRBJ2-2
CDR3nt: TGCGCCAGCAGCCGGGACTACTACACCGGGGAGCTGTTTTTT
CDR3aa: CASSRDYYTGELFF

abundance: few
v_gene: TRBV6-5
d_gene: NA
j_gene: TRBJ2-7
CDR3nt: TGTGCCAGCAGTGCCCAGGGGCAGCACGAGCAGTACTTC
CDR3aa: CASSAQGQHEQYF

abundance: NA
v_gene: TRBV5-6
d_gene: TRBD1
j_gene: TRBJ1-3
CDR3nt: TGTGCCAGCAGCCGCGACAGGGGAGCTGGAAACACCATATATTTT
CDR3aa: CASSRDRGAGNTIYF

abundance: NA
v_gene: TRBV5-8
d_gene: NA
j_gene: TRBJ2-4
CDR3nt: TGTGCCAGCAGAGTCGTCGGGACAAACATTCAGTACTTC
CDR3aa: CASRVVGTNIQYF

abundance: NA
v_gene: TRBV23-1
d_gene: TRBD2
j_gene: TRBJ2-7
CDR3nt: TGCGCCAGCAGTCAACCTCTAGCGGGAGCGTTGGGAGAGCAGTACTTC
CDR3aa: CASSQPLAGALGEQYF